The T cell receptor beta chain under discussion was sequenced for a study of T cells of healthy individuals. This clonotype occurred many times. TCRdb fed the 5' RACE reads into MiXCR, producing one record per CDR3 protein. The sample lists 41,000 or so distinct CDR3 sequences; 3.5% to 5.5% were seen once. Trimming removed 7 bases from V and 0 bases from J, with 22 bases in between. The CDR3 extends over 19 amino acids. This chain links TRBV12-3 or TRBV12-4 with TRBJ2-6, with D maybe TRBD2 (7 bases). The origin of this receptor is a human donor in good health. The CDR3 protein is CASTRRGGLLSSGANVLTF. The CDR3 DNA sequence: TGTGCCAGCACTCGAAGGGGGGGACTCCTTAGCTCTGGGGCCAACGTCCTGACTTTC.